The 30 T cell receptor beta chains listed next were all sequenced from one sample in a study of shared clonotypes between healthy human individuals. Profiled with immunoSEQ multiplex PCR; TCRdb holds only in-frame clones, not every one. The table records 640,000 or so clones, roughly 70% of them present only once. The sample was memory CD4+ T cells sorted from blood. Subset denoted: CD45RA-negative fraction. The receptor source for this set is a young woman in good health.

The chain recombines TRBV5-1 with TRBJ1-1; 7 nucleotides align to TRBD1. The V and J ends lost 4 bases and 3 bases, in that order; junction bases with no gene match: 9. CDR1 and CDR2 from the germline V gene are SGHRS and YFSETQ. The CDR3 loop spans 15 amino acids. DNA for the CDR3: TGCGCCAGCAGCCTCCTACGGACAGGCCACACTGAAGCTTTCTTT. Translation gives CASSLLRTGHTEAFF.

This clone was observed a single time. For the CDR3, the DNA is TGTGCCAGCAGCGTTAAGGTTCTAGCGGGGCCCACAGATACGCAGTATTTT. As protein: CASSVKVLAGPTDTQYF. This chain links TRBV7-8 with TRBJ2-3; 9 bases fit TRBD2. Germline assignment: CDR1 SGHVS and CDR2 FQNEAQ. V shed 5 bases, J shed 2 bases, and the junction held 11 bases outside the gene matches. This CDR3 contains 17 residues.

The chain couples TRBV11-1 to TRBJ2-7; 9 bases align to TRBD1. J gave up 3 bases and V 0 bases, and 6 bases lay outside the gene matches. The V gene's germline CDR1 is SGHAT and CDR2 FQDESV (reference sequence). The CDR3 is made up of 16 amino acids. CDR3 loop: CASSLAFWDRDYEQYF. Here the CDR3 DNA reads TGTGCCAGCAGCTTAGCCTTTTGGGACAGGGACTACGAGCAGTACTTC.

The chain combines TRBV18 with TRBJ2-1; the match to TRBD2 covers 9 bases. Germline CDR1 KGHSH, CDR2 LQKENI. After removal of 0 bases from V and 8 bases from J, the junction contained 11 bases not matched to a gene. This CDR3 contains 17 residues. DNA of the CDR3: TGTGCCAGCTCACCACCCCTTACTAGCGGGTATTGGGATGAGCAGTTCTTC. Translation gives CASSPPLTSGYWDEQFF.

The chain has TRBV7-6 and TRBJ1-1; a possible D gene is TRBD1 (6 bases). Germline CDR1 SGHVS, CDR2 FNYEAQ. V was trimmed by 3 bases and J by 7 bases, leaving 12 bases between them. This CDR3 is 13 amino acids long. The CDR3 bases are TGTGCCAGCAGCTTGCGACAGGCCGATGAAGCTTTCTTT. Translation gives CASSLRQADEAFF.

This clone was counted a few times. The V gene is TRBV7-2, the J gene TRBJ2-7, with no clear D. This CDR3 has 16 residues. V dropped 7 bases and J dropped 2 bases, with 21 bases sitting between them. Germline CDR1 is SGHTA and CDR2 is FQGNSA. In DNA, the CDR3 is TGTGCCAGCACCGAGGCCGGCTACCTCTCCCCCTACGAGCAGTACTTC. This gives the protein CASTEAGYLSPYEQYF.

This chain joins TRBV11-2 and TRBJ1-4; weak D call: TRBD1 (5 bases). Germline V gene data show CDR1 as SGHAT and CDR2 as FQNNGV. Deletions cut 2 bases from V and 2 bases from J, with 15 bases between. The CDR3 runs to 17 residues. The CDR3 region is CASSLMGPKSTNEKLFF. The CDR3 bases are TGTGCCAGCAGCTTAATGGGACCGAAGAGCACTAATGAAAAACTGTTTTTT.

The V call is TRBV11-1, the J call TRBJ2-2; tentative D call: TRBD1 (5 bases). In germline, CDR1 is SGHAT, CDR2 FQDESV (reference sequence). This CDR3 comprises 14 residues. Trimming left V 5 bases short and J 3 bases short, with 10 bases between. The CDR3 sequence: CASSLLTDTGELFF. CDR3 nucleotide sequence: TGTGCCAGCAGCCTCTTGACAGACACCGGGGAGCTGTTTTTT.

This sequence joins TRBV18 and TRBJ1-5; 7 nucleotides line up with TRBD1. Unmatched junction bases numbered 7, after V lost 5 bases and J lost 3 bases. The CDR3 spans 15 residues. The germline gives CDR1 KGHSH, CDR2 LQKENI. CDR3 region: CASSERQGVNQPQHF. The CDR3 bases are TGTGCCAGCTCAGAAAGGCAGGGGGTCAATCAGCCCCAGCATTTT.

Comment on this clone: Other DNA sequences in this sample translate to the same CDR3. Written as DNA, the CDR3 is TGCGCCAGCAGCTTGACAGGAGATAGCAATCAGCCCCAGCATTTT. It yields the protein CASSLTGDSNQPQHF. This sequence joins TRBV5-1 and TRBJ1-5; maybe TRBD1 (5 bases). The CDR3 is 15 residues long. Trimming took 1 base from V and 0 from J, leaving 8 bases between them. Germline V gives CDR1 SGHRS, CDR2 YFSETQ.

Here the CDR3 reads CASSRTGTGPWSTEAFF. The DNA of the CDR3 is TGTGCCAGCAGCCGTACCGGGACAGGGCCGTGGAGCACTGAAGCTTTCTTT. The gene calls are TRBV7-6 and TRBJ1-1; 9 bases align to TRBD1. V gave up 5 bases and J gave up 4 bases; unmatched junction bases: 14. The germline CDR1 and CDR2 sequences are SGHVS and FNYEAQ. The CDR3 length is 17 residues.

This clone was found a few times. This rearrangement joins TRBV6-6 to TRBJ1-2; perhaps TRBD1 as D (5 bases). Trimming left V 5 bases short and J 8 bases short, with 18 bases between. Germline loops: CDR1 MNHNY, CDR2 SVGAGI (reference sequence). The CDR3 contains 14 residues. The CDR3 nucleotides are TGTGCCAGCAGTAAAAGCCGGGACGACGTAGGCTACACCTTC. This encodes CASSKSRDDVGYTF.

This clone came up once. This chain links TRBV9 with TRBJ2-7; 8 positions match TRBD1. V lost 3 bases to trimming and J lost 4 bases; unmatched junction nucleotides: 6. This CDR3 comprises 14 residues. Germline CDR1 and CDR2: SGDLS and YYNGEE. This chain's CDR3 is CASSAGRGLYEQYF. As DNA, the CDR3 is TGTGCCAGCAGCGCGGGCAGGGGGCTGTACGAGCAGTACTTC. Full variable domain (outside the CDR3, taken from reference TRBV9 and TRBJ2-7): DSGVTQTPKHLITATGQRVTLRCSPRSGDLSVYWYQQSLDQGLQFLIQYYNGEERAKGNILERFSAQQFPDLHSELNLSSLELGDSALYFCASSAGRGLYEQYFGPGTRLTVT.

Only a few counts were recorded for this clone. This chain joins TRBV6-1 and TRBJ2-7, with TRBD2 matching 13 bases. This CDR3 contains 14 residues. V lost 6 bases to trimming and J lost 4 bases; unmatched junction nucleotides: 3. The germline CDR1 and CDR2 sequences are MNHNS and SASEGT. CDR3 coding DNA: TGTGCCAGCAGCAGGGGACTAGCGGGGTACGAGCAGTACTTC. As protein: CASSRGLAGYEQYF.

V usage is TRBV5-1 and J usage is TRBJ2-7, with 7 bases that match TRBD1. CDR3 length: 18 amino acids. CDR1 and CDR2 from the germline V gene are SGHRS and YFSETQ. Germline trimming cut 0 bases from V and 4 bases from J; bases unmatched to any gene: 16. The CDR3 region is CASSLGQGIVSLQYEQYF. CDR3 DNA: TGCGCCAGCAGCTTGGGACAGGGTATCGTATCGCTACAATACGAGCAGTACTTC.

This rearrangement joins TRBV5-5 to TRBJ1-5; D is undetermined. The germline V gene has CDR1 SGHKS and CDR2 YYEKEE (reference sequence). The CDR3 extends over 12 amino acids. Trimming left V 2 bases short and J 6 bases short, with 6 bases between. The CDR3, as DNA: TGTGCCAGCAGCTTAAACGGTCAGCCCCAGCATTTT. Translated, it gives CASSLNGQPQHF.

This clone was counted only a few times. The rearrangement links TRBV7-2 to TRBJ2-1; tentatively, D is TRBD1 (5 bases). CDR3 length equals 13 residues. CDR1 is SGHTA and CDR2 is FQGNSA in the germline V gene. With 2 bases removed from V and 6 bases from J, the gap between germline ends came to 8 bases. The CDR3 here is CASSLWQGNEQFF. CDR3 coding DNA: TGTGCCAGCAGCTTATGGCAGGGCAATGAGCAGTTCTTC.

This sequence joins TRBV19 and TRBJ2-1, with 12 bases matching TRBD2. CDR3 length: 16 residues. Germline CDR1 and CDR2: LNHDA and SQIVND (reference sequence). V shed 4 bases, J shed 5 bases, and the junction held 6 bases outside the gene matches. CDR3 protein: CASSRGGLAGNNEQFF. The CDR3 bases are TGTGCCAGTAGTAGGGGAGGACTAGCGGGAAACAATGAGCAGTTCTTC.

This clone showed up just once. The J gene is TRBJ1-2, the V gene TRBV7-2; tentative D call: TRBD1 (6 bases). CDR1 SGHTA and CDR2 FQGNSA come from the germline V gene. The ends were cut back, 4 bases at V and 4 bases at J, with 19 bases in the middle. The CDR3 is 16 amino acids. CDR3 loop: CASSSKDWTAFYGYTF. CDR3 nucleotide sequence: TGTGCCAGCAGCTCCAAAGACTGGACAGCTTTCTATGGCTACACCTTC.

Only a few counts were recorded for this clone. The chain carries TRBV29-1 and TRBJ1-4, with unresolved D. The CDR3 has 11 amino acids. Germline CDR1 and CDR2: SQVTM and ANQGSEA. V shed 3 bases and J shed 8 bases, with 7 bases lying between them. The CDR3 DNA reads TGCAGCGTTGAGGTGGACGAAAAACTGTTTTTT. Translation: CSVEVDEKLFF. Supplemented by reference TRBV29-1 and TRBJ1-4, the full variable domain reads SAVISQKPSRDICQRGTSLTIQCQVDSQVTMMFWYRQQPGQSLTLIATANQGSEATYESGFVIDKFPISRPNLTFSTLTVSNMSPEDSSIYLCSVEVDEKLFFGSGTQLSVL.

The chain carries TRBV19 and TRBJ1-1, with D possibly matching TRBD1 (6 bases). CDR3 size: 15 residues. Trimming took 2 bases from V and 1 from J, leaving 11 bases between them. Germline CDR1 LNHDA, CDR2 SQIVND (reference sequence). In DNA, the CDR3 is TGTGCCAGTAGTATACCCTCACAGGGGAACACTGAAGCTTTCTTT. Its protein is CASSIPSQGNTEAFF.

The chain employs TRBV6-6 and TRBJ2-7; TRBD1 or TRBD2 may be the D gene (6 bases each). Germline lookup yields CDR1 MNHNY and CDR2 SVGAGI (reference sequence). The CDR3 is made up of 12 amino acids. V shed 7 bases and J shed 2 bases, with 9 bases lying between them. The CDR3 DNA reads as TGTGCCAGCAAGGGGGGCGCCTACGAGCAGTACTTC. Translating it yields CASKGGAYEQYF.

The chain recombines TRBV28 with TRBJ2-3; TRBD2 is a possible D gene (5 bases). The V gene's germline CDR1 is MDHEN and CDR2 SYDVKM. Trimming removed 7 bases from V and 6 bases from J, with 23 bases in between. The CDR3 covers 16 residues. The CDR3 is CASTLNLGRGSDTQYF. In DNA, the CDR3 is TGTGCCAGCACTCTCAACTTAGGGAGAGGCAGCGATACGCAGTATTTT.

This clone was counted a single time. The chain carries TRBV19 and TRBJ1-3, with D tentatively TRBD1 (6 bases). The V end was cut by 8 bases, the J end by 0 bases, with 11 bases between. CDR1 and CDR2 (germline): LNHDA, SQIVND (reference sequence). The CDR3 contains 14 residues. CDR3 DNA: TGTGCCAGTCCGGGACAAGACTCTGGAAACACCATATATTTT. Its protein product is CASPGQDSGNTIYF.

The chain carries TRBV5-6 and TRBJ1-1, with D uncertain. CDR3 size: 16 residues. Trimming pared 2 bases from V and 6 bases from J, leaving 20 bases between. Germline V gene data show CDR1 as SGHDT and CDR2 as YYEEEE. The CDR3 spells CASSFYTRAPYPEAFF. The CDR3 DNA reads TGTGCCAGCAGCTTCTACACAAGAGCACCGTACCCTGAAGCTTTCTTT.

About this clone: This CDR3 is also generated by other DNA sequences in the sample. J is TRBJ2-5 and V is TRBV29-1; tentative D call: TRBD1 (6 bases). CDR3 size: 12 residues. Germline values: CDR1 SQVTM, CDR2 ANQGSEA. With 7 bases removed from V and 5 bases from J, the gap between germline ends came to 14 bases. DNA of the CDR3: TGCAGCGGCAGAACAGGGCAGGAGACCCAGTACTTC. Translation: CSGRTGQETQYF.

The V call is TRBV7-8, the J call TRBJ2-1; no clear D gene. The V gene lost 3 bases and the J gene lost 10 bases, with 7 bases spanning the gap. CDR1 and CDR2 (germline): SGHVS, FQNEAQ. This CDR3 has 11 residues. The CDR3 sequence: CASSFHFEQFF. Here the CDR3 DNA reads TGTGCCAGCAGCTTTCACTTCGAGCAGTTCTTC. Looking up the rest from reference TRBV7-8 and TRBJ2-1 gives the full variable domain: GAGVSQSPRYKVAKRGQDVALRCDPISGHVSLFWYQQALGQGPEFLTYFQNEAQLDKSGLPSDRFFAERPEGSVSTLKIQRTQQEDSAVYLCASSFHFEQFFGPGTRLTVL.

The chain couples TRBV9 to TRBJ2-7; 8 bases are shared with TRBD1. V was clipped by 0 bases and J by 2 bases; unmatched bases: 13. The CDR3 extends over 18 amino acids. Looked up from germline, CDR1 is SGDLS and CDR2 is YYNGEE. The CDR3 bases are TGTGCCAGCAGCGTAGTTAAGATCGGGGACAGGCCTACCTACGAGCAGTACTTC. It yields the protein CASSVVKIGDRPTYEQYF.

The CDR3 is CASSLGQGFQRWNTGELFF. CDR3 DNA: TGTGCCAGCAGCTTAGGCCAGGGGTTTCAACGGTGGAACACCGGGGAGCTGTTTTTT. This chain uses TRBV11-3 with TRBJ2-2; tentative D call: TRBD1 (6 bases). Germline V CDR1 and CDR2: SGHNT, YENEEA. The length of the CDR3 is 19 residues. V was clipped by 1 base and J by 1 base, with 19 bases between them.

In its sample, this clone was seen a few times. One base separates it from a far larger clone, so it is likely a read error. Other DNA sequences from this sample encode an identical CDR3 as well. The rearrangement links TRBV19 to TRBJ1-1; 11 bases are a match to TRBD1. The CDR3 covers 14 residues. Trimming cost V 5 bases and J 3 bases; bases outside gene matches: 2. Germline values: CDR1 LNHDA, CDR2 SQIVND (reference sequence). The CDR3 protein is CASSLDRGHTEAFF. CDR3 bases: TGTGCCAGTAGTCTGGACAGGGGGCACACTGAAGCTTTCTTT. Drawing the rest from reference TRBV19 and TRBJ1-1, the complete variable domain is DGGITQSPKYLFRKEGQNVTLSCEQNLNHDAMYWYRQDPGQGLRLIYYSQIVNDFQKGDIAEGYSVSREKKESFPLTVTSAQKNPTAFYLCASSLDRGHTEAFFGQGTRLTVV.